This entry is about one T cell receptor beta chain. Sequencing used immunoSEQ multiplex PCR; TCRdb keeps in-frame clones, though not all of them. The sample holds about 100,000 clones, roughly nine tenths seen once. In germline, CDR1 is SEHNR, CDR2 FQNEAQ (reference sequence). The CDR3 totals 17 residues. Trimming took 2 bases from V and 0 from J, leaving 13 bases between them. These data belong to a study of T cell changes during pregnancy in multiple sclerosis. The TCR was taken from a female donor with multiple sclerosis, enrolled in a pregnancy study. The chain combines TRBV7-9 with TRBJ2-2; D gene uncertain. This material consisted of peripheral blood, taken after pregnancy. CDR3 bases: TGTGCCAGCAGCTTATCCCGGGTAACACCGAACACCGGGGAGCTGTTTTTT. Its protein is CASSLSRVTPNTGELFF. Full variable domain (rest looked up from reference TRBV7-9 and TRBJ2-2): DTGVSQNPRHKITKRGQNVTFRCDPISEHNRLYWYRQTLGQGPEFLTYFQNEAQLEKSRLLSDRFSAERPKGSFSTLEIQRTEQGDSAMYLCASSLSRVTPNTGELFFGEGSRLTVL.